This T cell receptor beta chain was captured in a study of cytomegalovirus exposure and HLA in healthy donors. There are 15 residues in the CDR3. V lost 8 bases, J lost 0 bases, and 3 bases stayed unmatched. The germline gives CDR1 MDHEN, CDR2 SYDVKM. In the case of this clone: What it recognizes is unknown.

Primers included in the PCR were 60 Vbeta and 13 Jbeta primers. Some clones are missing from TCRdb's copy, which holds only in-frame ones; the method was immunoSEQ multiplex PCR. Of 150,000 or so clones in the sample, approximately 70% are singletons; the top ten hold approximately 1.8%. General observations from the study: Donors were assumed by presence/absence analyses to have roughly uniform sequencing depth. Accurate prediction of HLA-A and HLA-B alleles (for most subjects) was reportedly achieved from TCR beta sequences. As a later analysis revealed, most CMV-associated TCR beta chains appeared HLA-restricted.

Sequencing was carried out using PBMCs. This TCR derives from a woman in her late teens or twenties in good health and CMV-seronegative. The chain carries TRBV28 and TRBJ2-3; the match to TRBD2 covers 12 bases. This CDR3 is CASRLAGASTDTQYF. CDR3 nucleotide sequence: TGTGCCAGCCGACTAGCGGGGGCGAGCACAGATACGCAGTATTTT.